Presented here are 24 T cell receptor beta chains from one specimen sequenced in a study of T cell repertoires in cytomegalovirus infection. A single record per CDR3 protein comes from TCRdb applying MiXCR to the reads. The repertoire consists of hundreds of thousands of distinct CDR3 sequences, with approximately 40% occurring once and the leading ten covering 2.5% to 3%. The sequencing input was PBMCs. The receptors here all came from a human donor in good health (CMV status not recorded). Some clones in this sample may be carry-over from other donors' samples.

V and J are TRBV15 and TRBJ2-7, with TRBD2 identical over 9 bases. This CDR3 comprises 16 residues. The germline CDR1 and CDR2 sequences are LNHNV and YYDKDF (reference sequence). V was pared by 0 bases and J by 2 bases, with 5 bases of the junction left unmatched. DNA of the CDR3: TGTGCCACCAGCAGAGATATCGTAGCGGGAGCCTACGAGCAGTACTTC. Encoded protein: CATSRDIVAGAYEQYF.

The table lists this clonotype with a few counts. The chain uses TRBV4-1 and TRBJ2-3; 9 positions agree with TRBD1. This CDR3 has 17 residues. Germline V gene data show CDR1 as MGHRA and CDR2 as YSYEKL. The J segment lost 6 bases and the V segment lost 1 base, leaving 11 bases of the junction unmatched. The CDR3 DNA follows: TGCGCCAGCAGCCAAGTGCATGGGACAGGGAATGTTGATACGCAGTATTTT. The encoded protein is CASSQVHGTGNVDTQYF.

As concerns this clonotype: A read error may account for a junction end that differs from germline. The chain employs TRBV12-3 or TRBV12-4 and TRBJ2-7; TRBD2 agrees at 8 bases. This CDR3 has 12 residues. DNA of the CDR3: TGTGCCAACGGGGGGGGGCCCTACGAGCATTACTTC. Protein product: CANGGGPYEHYF.

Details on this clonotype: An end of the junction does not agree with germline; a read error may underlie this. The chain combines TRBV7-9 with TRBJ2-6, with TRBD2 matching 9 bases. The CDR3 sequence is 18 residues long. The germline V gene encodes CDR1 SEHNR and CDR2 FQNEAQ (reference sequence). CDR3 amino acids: CASSLGLAGSSGANVMTF. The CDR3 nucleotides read TGTGCCAGCAGCTTAGGGCTAGCGGGGAGCTCTGGGGCCAACGTCATGACTTTC. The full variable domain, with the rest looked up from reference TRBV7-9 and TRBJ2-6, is DTGVSQNPRHKITKRGQNVTFRCDPISEHNRLYWYRQTLGQGPEFLTYFQNEAQLEKSRLLSDRFSAERPKGSFSTLEIQRTEQGDSAMYLCASSLGLAGSSGANVMTFGAGSRLTVL.

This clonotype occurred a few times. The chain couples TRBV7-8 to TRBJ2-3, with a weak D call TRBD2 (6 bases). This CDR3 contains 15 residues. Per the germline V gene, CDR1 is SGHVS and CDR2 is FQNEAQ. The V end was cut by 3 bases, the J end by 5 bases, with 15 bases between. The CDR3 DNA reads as TGTGCCAGCAGCTTTCTAGCGAGAGCGGAAGATACGCAGTATTTT. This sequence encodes CASSFLARAEDTQYF.

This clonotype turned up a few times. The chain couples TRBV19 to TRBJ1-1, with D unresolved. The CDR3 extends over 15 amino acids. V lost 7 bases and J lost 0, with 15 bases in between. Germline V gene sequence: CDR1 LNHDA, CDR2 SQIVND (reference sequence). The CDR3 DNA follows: TGTGCCAGTACGGATTCGAGGAAGATGAACACTGAAGCTTTCTTT. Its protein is CASTDSRKMNTEAFF.

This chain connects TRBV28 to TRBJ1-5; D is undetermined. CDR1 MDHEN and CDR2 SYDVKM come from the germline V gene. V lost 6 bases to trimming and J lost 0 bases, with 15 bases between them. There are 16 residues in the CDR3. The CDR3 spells CASSRRTAYSNQPQHF. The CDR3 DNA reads TGTGCCAGCAGCCGGCGGACGGCCTATAGCAATCAGCCCCAGCATTTT.

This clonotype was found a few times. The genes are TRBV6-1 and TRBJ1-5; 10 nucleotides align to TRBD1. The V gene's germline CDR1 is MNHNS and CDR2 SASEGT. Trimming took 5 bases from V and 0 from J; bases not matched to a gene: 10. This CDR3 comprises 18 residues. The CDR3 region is CASSIRDRGASSNQPQHF. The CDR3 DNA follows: TGTGCCAGCAGTATCCGGGACAGGGGCGCTTCTAGCAATCAGCCCCAGCATTTT.

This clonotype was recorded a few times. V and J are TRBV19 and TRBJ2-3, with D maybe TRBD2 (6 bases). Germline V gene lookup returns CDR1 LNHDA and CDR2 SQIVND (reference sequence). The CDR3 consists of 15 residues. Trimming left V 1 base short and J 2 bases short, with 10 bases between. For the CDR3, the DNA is TGTGCCAGTAGTATAGGCGGGACCTCCACAGATACGCAGTATTTT. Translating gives CASSIGGTSTDTQYF.

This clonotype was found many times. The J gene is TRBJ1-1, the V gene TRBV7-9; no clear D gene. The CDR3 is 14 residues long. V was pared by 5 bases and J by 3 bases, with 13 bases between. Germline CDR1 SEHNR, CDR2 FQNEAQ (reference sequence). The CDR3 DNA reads TGTGCCAGCAGCCACCACCATGGGGACACTGAAGCTTTCTTT. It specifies CASSHHHGDTEAFF.

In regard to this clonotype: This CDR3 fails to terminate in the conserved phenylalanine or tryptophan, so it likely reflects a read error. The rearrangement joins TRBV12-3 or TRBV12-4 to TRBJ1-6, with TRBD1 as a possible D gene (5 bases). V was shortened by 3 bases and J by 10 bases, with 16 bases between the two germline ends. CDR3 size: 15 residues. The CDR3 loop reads CASSFRGVEESPLHY. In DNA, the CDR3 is TGTGCCAGCAGTTTCAGAGGGGTTGAGGAATCACCCCTCCACTAT.

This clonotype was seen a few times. The CDR3 region has the DNA TGTGCCAGCAGCCCGACTAGCGGAAACTACGAGCAGTACTTC. Translating it yields CASSPTSGNYEQYF. The chain links TRBV28 to TRBJ2-7; 9 nucleotides line up with TRBD2. This CDR3 comprises 14 residues. Germline V CDR1 and CDR2: MDHEN, SYDVKM. V was clipped by 6 bases and J by 3 bases; unmatched bases: 6.

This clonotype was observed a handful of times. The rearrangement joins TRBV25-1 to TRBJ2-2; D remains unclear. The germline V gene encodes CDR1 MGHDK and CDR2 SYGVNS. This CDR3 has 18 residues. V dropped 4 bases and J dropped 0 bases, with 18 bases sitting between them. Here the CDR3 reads CASSGPREERANTGELFF. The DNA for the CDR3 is TGTGCCAGCAGTGGCCCACGTGAAGAAAGAGCGAACACCGGGGAGCTGTTTTTT.

CDR3 loop: CASSPVLGEAFF. For the CDR3, the DNA is TGTGCCAGTAGCCCTGTCCTGGGGGAAGCTTTCTTT. The chain couples TRBV19 to TRBJ1-1; D is undetermined. Germline CDR1 LNHDA, CDR2 SQIVND (reference sequence). Trimming took 6 bases from V and 8 from J, leaving 13 bases between them. The CDR3 has 12 residues.

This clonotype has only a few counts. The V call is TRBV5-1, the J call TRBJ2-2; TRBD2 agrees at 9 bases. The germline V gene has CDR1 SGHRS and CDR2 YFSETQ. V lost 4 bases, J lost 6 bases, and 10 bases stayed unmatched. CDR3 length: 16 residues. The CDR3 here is CASSRQGLAVPGELFF. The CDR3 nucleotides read TGCGCCAGCAGCCGCCAGGGACTAGCAGTCCCCGGGGAGCTGTTTTTT.

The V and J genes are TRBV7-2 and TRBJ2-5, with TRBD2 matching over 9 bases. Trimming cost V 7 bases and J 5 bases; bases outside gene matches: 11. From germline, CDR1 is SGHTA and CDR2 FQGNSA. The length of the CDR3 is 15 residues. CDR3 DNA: TGTGCCAGCAACTCGGGCGGGGGGGGATTGGAGACCCAGTACTTC. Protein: CASNSGGGGLETQYF.

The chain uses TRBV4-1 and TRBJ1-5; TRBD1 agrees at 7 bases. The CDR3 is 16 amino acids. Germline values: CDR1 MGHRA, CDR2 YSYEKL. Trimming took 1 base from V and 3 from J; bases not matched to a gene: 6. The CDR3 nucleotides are TGCGCCAGCAGCCAAGTCACAGGGGCGCCCAATCAGCCCCAGCATTTT. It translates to CASSQVTGAPNQPQHF.

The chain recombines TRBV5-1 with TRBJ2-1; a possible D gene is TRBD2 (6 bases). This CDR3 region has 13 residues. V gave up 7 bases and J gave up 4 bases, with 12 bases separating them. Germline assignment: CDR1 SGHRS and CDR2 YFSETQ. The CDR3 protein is CASRPSVYNEQFF. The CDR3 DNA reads TGCGCCAGCCGTCCTAGCGTTTACAATGAGCAGTTCTTC.

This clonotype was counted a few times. As DNA, the CDR3 is TGTGCCAGCAGCTTGGTGGCAGGAACGAGTGGCTACACCTTC. Amino acid sequence: CASSLVAGTSGYTF. The V call is TRBV5-4, the J call TRBJ1-2; D remains unclear. Per germline, CDR1 SGHNT and CDR2 YYREEE (reference sequence). The CDR3 loop spans 14 amino acids. The V gene lost 0 bases and the J gene lost 7 bases, with 13 bases spanning the gap.

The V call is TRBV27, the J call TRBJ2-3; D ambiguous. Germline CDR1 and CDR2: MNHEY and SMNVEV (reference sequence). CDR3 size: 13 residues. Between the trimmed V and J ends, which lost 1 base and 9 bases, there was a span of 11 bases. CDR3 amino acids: CASSLYRRDTQYF. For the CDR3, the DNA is TGTGCCAGCAGTTTATATCGTCGAGACACGCAGTATTTT.

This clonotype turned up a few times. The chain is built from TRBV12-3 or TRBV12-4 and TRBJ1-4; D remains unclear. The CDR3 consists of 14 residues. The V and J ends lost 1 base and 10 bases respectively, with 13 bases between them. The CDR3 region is CASSLGPGGGKLFF. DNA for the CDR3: TGTGCCAGCAGTTTAGGTCCGGGAGGAGGAAAACTGTTTTTT.

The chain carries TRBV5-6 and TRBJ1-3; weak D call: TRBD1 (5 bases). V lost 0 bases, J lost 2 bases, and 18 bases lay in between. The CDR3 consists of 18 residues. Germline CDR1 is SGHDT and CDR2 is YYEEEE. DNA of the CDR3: TGTGCCAGCAGCTTGGATGGGGGACGGAACTACCCTGGAAACACCATATATTTT. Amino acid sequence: CASSLDGGRNYPGNTIYF.

The CDR3, as DNA: TGCAGCGTTGAAGATCTTGCTAGGCGGTACAATGAGCAGTTCTTC. Amino acid sequence: CSVEDLARRYNEQFF. V is TRBV29-1 and J is TRBJ2-1; D is uncertain. This CDR3 spans 15 amino acids. With 0 bases removed from V and 4 bases from J, the gap between germline ends came to 13 bases. Germline V gives CDR1 SQVTM, CDR2 ANQGSEA.

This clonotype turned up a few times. The CDR3 coding sequence is TGTGCTAGTGGTTTGAAGATCTCAGGGCTCGATAGCAATCAGCCCCAGCATTTT. As protein: CASGLKISGLDSNQPQHF. The chain joins TRBV12-5 to TRBJ1-5; D may be TRBD1 (5 bases). Germline lookup yields CDR1 LGHNT and CDR2 FRNRAP. The CDR3 covers 18 residues. The V end lost 2 bases, the J end lost 0 bases, and 17 bases lay between the germline ends. The variable domain in full, with the rest retrieved from reference TRBV12-5 and TRBJ1-5, is DARVTQTPRHKVTEMGQEVTMRCQPILGHNTVFWYRQTMMQGLELLAYFRNRAPLDDSGMPKDRFSAEMPDATLATLKIQPSEPRDSAVYFCASGLKISGLDSNQPQHFGDGTRLSIL.